These 4 T cell receptor beta chains came from one sample sequenced in a study of T cell responses to AZD1222 COVID-19 vaccine. Produced via immunoSEQ multiplex PCR; TCRdb's table is partial and in-frame only. This sample has about 77,000 clones, with 92% found just once. The material was peripheral blood, obtained 28 days after the second AZD1222 dose. All receptors derive from an adult who received the AZD1222 COVID-19 vaccine.

This chain links TRBV9 with TRBJ1-1; D is ambiguous. Germline V gene sequence: CDR1 SGDLS, CDR2 YYNGEE. The CDR3 contains 13 residues. The ends were cut back, 4 bases at V and 3 bases at J, with 10 bases in the middle. CDR3 DNA: TGTGCCAGCAGCCTCCGGGCCGACACTGAAGCTTTCTTT. Translation gives CASSLRADTEAFF.

The V and J genes are TRBV18 and TRBJ2-3; perhaps TRBD1 as D (6 bases). This CDR3 has 16 residues. Germline CDR1 and CDR2: KGHSH and LQKENI. Trimming took off 5 bases at V and 0 bases at J, with 15 bases between the two ends. CDR3 nucleotide sequence: TGTGCCAGCTCATTACAGGGTGCAGGTAGCACAGATACGCAGTATTTT. This codes for CASSLQGAGSTDTQYF.

This clone has a single count. The chain recombines TRBV2 with TRBJ1-2, with 7 bases aligning to TRBD1. Germline CDR1 SNHLY, CDR2 FYNNEI. The CDR3 sequence is 14 residues long. The V and J ends lost 7 bases and 5 bases, in that order; junction bases with no gene match: 10. CDR3 bases: TGTGCCAGCACCCTAAACCGGGACAGTTATGGCTACACCTTC. This sequence encodes CASTLNRDSYGYTF.

V gene TRBV2 combines with J gene TRBJ2-1, with D hard to call. This CDR3 has 13 residues. Germline lookup yields CDR1 SNHLY and CDR2 FYNNEI. Trimming took off 3 bases at V and 15 bases at J, with 18 bases between the two ends. CDR3: CASSELTALYSFF. As DNA, the CDR3 is TGTGCCAGCAGTGAGCTTACTGCACTTTATTCGTTCTTC. The full variable domain, completed using reference TRBV2 and TRBJ2-1, is EPEVTQTPSHQVTQMGQEVILRCVPISNHLYFYWYRQILGQKVEFLVSFYNNEISEKSEIFDDQFSVERPDGSNFTLKIRSTKLEDSAMYFCASSELTALYSFFGPGTRLTVL.